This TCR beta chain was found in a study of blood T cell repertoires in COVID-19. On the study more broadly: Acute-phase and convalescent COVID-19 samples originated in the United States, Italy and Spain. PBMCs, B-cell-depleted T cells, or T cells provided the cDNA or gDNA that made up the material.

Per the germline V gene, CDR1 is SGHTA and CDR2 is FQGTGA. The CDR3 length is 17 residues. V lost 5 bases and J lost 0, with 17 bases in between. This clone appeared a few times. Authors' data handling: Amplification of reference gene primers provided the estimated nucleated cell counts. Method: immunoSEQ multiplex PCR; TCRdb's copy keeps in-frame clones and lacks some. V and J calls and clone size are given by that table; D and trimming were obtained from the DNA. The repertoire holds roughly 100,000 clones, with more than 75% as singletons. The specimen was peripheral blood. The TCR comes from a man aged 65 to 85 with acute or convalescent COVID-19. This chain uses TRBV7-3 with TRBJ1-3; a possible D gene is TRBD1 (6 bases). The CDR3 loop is CASSLRYGQCSGNTIYF. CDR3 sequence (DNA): TGTGCCAGCAGCCTCCGCTATGGACAGTGCTCTGGAAACACCATATATTTT.